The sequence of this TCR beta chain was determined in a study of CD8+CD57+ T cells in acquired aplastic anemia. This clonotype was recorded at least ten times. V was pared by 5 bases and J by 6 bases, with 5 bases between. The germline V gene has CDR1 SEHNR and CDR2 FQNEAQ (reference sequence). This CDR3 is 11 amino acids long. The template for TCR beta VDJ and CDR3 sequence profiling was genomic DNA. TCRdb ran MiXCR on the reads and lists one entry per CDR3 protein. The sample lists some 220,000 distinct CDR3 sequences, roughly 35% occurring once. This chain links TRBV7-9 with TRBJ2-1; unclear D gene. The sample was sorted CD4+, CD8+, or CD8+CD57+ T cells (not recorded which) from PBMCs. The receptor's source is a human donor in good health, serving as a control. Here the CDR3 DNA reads TGTGCCAGCAGCCCCTTCAATGAGCAGTTCTTC. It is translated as CASSPFNEQFF.